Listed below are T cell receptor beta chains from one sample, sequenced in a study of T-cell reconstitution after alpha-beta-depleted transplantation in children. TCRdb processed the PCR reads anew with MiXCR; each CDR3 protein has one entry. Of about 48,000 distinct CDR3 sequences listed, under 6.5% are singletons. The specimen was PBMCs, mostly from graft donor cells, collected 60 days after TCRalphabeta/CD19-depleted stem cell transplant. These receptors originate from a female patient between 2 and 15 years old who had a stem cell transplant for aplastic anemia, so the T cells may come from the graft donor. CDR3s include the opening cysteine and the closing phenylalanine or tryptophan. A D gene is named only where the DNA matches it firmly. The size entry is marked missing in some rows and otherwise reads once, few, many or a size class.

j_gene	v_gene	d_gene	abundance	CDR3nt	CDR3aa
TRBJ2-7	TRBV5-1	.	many	TGCGCCAGCAGCTTCTCTCCTGCAAGGGAGGAGCAGTACTTC	CASSFSPAREEQYF
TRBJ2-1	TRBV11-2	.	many	TGTGCCAGCAGCCTTAATCTCAATGAGCAGTTCTTC	CASSLNLNEQFF
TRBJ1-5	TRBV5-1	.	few	TGCGCCAGCAGCTTGGGTACGGGGAAGCAGCCCCAGCATTTT	CASSLGTGKQPQHF
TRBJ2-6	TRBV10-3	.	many	TGTGCCATCAGCCTGGCTGGGGCCAACGTCCTGACTTTC	CAISLAGANVLTF
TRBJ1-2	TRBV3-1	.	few	TGTGCCAGCAGCCACGGAAGGCAAGGCTACACCTTC	CASSHGRQGYTF
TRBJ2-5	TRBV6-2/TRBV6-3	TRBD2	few	TGTGCCAGCACCCCACTAGCGGGAGTCCGGACGAAAGAGACCCAGTACTTC	CASTPLAGVRTKETQYF
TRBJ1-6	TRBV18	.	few	TGTGCCAGCTCACCGGACTTAAAGGCACCCCTCCACTTT	CASSPDLKAPLHF
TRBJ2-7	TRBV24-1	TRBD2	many	TGTGCCACCAGTGCCCCGCGGGGCGGGGGGGGCTACGAGCAGTACTTC	CATSAPRGGGGYEQYF
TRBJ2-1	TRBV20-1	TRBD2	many	TGCAGTGCTAGTCCCCAAGCGGGAGGGGACAATGAGCAGTTCTTC	CSASPQAGGDNEQFF
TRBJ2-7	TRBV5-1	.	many	TGCGCCAGCAAGCAGGGCTACGAGCAGTACTTC	CASKQGYEQYF
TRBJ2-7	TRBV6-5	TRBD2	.	TGTGCCAGCAGTAAACTTGGGGGTAGCGGGAGGGGAGAGGGGTACGAGCAGTACTTC	CASSKLGGSGRGEGYEQYF
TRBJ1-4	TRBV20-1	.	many	TGCAGTGCTGTCAGTGTCTCTCAGGGTGATAATGAAAAACTGTTTTTT	CSAVSVSQGDNEKLFF
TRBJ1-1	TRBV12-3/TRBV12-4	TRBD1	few	TGTGCCAGCAGTGAGTACCCGGGACAGGGGGACACTGAAGCTTTCTTT	CASSEYPGQGDTEAFF
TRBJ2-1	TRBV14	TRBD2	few	TGTGCCAGCAGCCAATTTCGGACTAGCGGATCCGGACCCTACAATGAGCAGTTCTTC	CASSQFRTSGSGPYNEQFF
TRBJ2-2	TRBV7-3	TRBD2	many	TGTGCCAGCAGCTCCGGCACCGAATTGCCTGGGACTAGCGGGAGAGACACCGGGGAGCTGTTTTTT	CASSSGTELPGTSGRDTGELFF
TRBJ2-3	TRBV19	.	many	TGTGCCAGTACCAGCTGGGGCACAGATACGCAGTATTTT	CASTSWGTDTQYF
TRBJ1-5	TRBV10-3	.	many	TGTGCCATCAGTGAGTATGGTAACCAGCCCCAGCATTTT	CAISEYGNQPQHF
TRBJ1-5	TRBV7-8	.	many	TGTGCCAGCAGCTTAGGACACGACCGGAATCAGCCCCAGCATTTT	CASSLGHDRNQPQHF
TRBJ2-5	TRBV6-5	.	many	TGTGCCAGCAGCCCAAGGACAGCCCAAGAGACCCAGTACTTC	CASSPRTAQETQYF
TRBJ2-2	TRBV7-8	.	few	TGTGCCAGCAGCTTTAGGAGGGGGGGAACCGGGGAGCTGTTTTTT	CASSFRRGGTGELFF
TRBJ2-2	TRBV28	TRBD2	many	TGTGCCAGCAGTATAAGGCCGGGACTAGCCCGCTACACCGGGGAGCTGTTTTTT	CASSIRPGLARYTGELFF
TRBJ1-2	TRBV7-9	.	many	TGTGCCAGCAGCTTATCCGCTCTTAACTATGGCTACACTTTC	CASSLSALNYGYTF
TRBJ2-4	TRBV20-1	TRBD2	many	TGCAGTGCTAGAGGCTCCCCGGGACGGGGGGAAGCCAAAAACATTCAGTACTTC	CSARGSPGRGEAKNIQYF
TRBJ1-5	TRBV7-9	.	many	TGTGCCAGCAGCTGGGTTGGGGCAGGCTATCAATCGAACAATCAGCCCCAGCATTTT	CASSWVGAGYQSNNQPQHF
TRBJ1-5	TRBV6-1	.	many	TGTGCCAGCAGTGAACATCTAGGGGGGGGAAATCAGCCCCAGCATTTT	CASSEHLGGGNQPQHF
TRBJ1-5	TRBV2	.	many	TGTGCCAGCAGTGAAAGTCGCAAAATTAGCAATCAGCCCCAGCATTTT	CASSESRKISNQPQHF
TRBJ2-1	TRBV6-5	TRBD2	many	TGTGCCAGCAGTTATCCCGGGACTAGCGGGATGCAGTTCTTC	CASSYPGTSGMQFF
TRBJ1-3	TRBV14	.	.	TGTGCCAGCAGCCCCCCTGGAAACACCATATATTTT	CASSPPGNTIYF
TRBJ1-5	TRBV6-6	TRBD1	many	TGTGCCAGCAAAGGAGGACAGGTCCATCAGCCCCAGCATTTT	CASKGGQVHQPQHF
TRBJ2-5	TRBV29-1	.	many	TGCAGCGGGGGCAGCCGGGAGACCCAGTACTTC	CSGGSRETQYF
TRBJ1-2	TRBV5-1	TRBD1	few	TGCGCCAGCAGCTCGAATCCGGGACAGGGTTTCGGCTACACCTTC	CASSSNPGQGFGYTF
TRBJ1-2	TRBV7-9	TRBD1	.	TGTGCCAGCAGCCCTTGGACAGGGAAGGGTACTAACTATGGCTACACCTTC	CASSPWTGKGTNYGYTF
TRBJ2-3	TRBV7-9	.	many	TGTGCCAGCAGCTTATCAGCGGGCACAGATACGCAGTATTTT	CASSLSAGTDTQYF
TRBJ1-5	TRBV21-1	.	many	TGTGCCAGCAGCAAGGGGTATAGCAATCAGCCCCAGCATTTT	CASSKGYSNQPQHF
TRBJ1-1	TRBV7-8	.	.	TGTGCCAGCAGCTTAGAGAGATTGGAGGTGACTTTCTTT	CASSLERLEVTFF
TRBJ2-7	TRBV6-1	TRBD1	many	TGTGCCAGCAGCCTCCGCGGACAGGGAGCATACGAGCAGTACTTC	CASSLRGQGAYEQYF
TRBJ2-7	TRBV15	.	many	TGTGCCACCAGCAGAGAGGTGCTCGCTGAGCAGTACTTC	CATSREVLAEQYF
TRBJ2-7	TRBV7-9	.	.	TGTGCCAGCAGCTTAGCAGGAGCCATCGAGCAGTACTTC	CASSLAGAIEQYF
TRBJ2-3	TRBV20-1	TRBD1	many	TGCAGTGCTAGGGGGGATACAGGGGGCCCAGATACGCAGTATTTT	CSARGDTGGPDTQYF
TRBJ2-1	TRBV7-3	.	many	TGTGCCAGCAGCTTGGCCAGCCCCCTTGGCAATGAGCAGTTCTTC	CASSLASPLGNEQFF
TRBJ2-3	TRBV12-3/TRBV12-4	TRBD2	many	TGTGCCAGCAGTACTAGCGGGCCCCGCACAGATACGCAGTATTTT	CASSTSGPRTDTQYF
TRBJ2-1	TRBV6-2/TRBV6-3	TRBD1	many	TGTGCCAGCAGTTTCGCAGGGGGCCTTCACTACAATGAGCAGTTCTTC	CASSFAGGLHYNEQFF
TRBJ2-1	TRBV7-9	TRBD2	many	TGTGCCAGCAGCTTGGATCCGACTAGCGGGAGGAATGAGCAGTTCTTC	CASSLDPTSGRNEQFF
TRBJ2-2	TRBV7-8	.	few	TGTGCCAGCAGCTTATCATCCGTTTGGGACACCGGGGAGCTGTTTTTT	CASSLSSVWDTGELFF
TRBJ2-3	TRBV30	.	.	TGTGCCTGGAGTAGCTTACTCCCTCTCACAGATACGCAGTATTTT	CAWSSLLPLTDTQYF
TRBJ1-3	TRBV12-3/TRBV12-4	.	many	TGTGCCAGCAGCCCGTCCTGGGGCTACGACTCTGGAAACACCATATATTTT	CASSPSWGYDSGNTIYF
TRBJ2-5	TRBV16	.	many	TGTGCCAGCAGCGAACAAAGGGAGACCCAGTACTTC	CASSEQRETQYF
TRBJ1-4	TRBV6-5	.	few	TGTGCCAGCAGTTATTCAGGGGCATCAACTAATGAAAAACTGTTTTTT	CASSYSGASTNEKLFF
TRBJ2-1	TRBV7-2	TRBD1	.	TGTGCCAGCAGCCGCGGGACAGGGGGCTACAATGAGCAGTTCTTC	CASSRGTGGYNEQFF
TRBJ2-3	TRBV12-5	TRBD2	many	TGTGCTAGTGGTCCTAGCGGGGCAGATACGCAGTATTTT	CASGPSGADTQYF